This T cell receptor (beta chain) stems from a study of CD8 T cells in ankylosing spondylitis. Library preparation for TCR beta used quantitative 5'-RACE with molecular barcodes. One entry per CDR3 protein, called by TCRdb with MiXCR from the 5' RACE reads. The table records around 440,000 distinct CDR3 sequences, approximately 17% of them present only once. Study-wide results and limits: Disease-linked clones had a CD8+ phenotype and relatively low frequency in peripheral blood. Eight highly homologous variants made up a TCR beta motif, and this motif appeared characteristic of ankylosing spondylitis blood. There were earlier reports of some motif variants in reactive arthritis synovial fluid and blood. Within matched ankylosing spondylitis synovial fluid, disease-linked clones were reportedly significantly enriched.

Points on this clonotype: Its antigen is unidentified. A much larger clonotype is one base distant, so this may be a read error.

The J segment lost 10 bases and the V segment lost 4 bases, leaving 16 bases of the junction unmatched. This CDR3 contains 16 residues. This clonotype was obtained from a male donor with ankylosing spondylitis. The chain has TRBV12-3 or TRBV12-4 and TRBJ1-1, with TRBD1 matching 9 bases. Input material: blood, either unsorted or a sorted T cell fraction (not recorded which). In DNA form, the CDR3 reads TGTGCCAGCAGTTCCCGACAGGGGGGGGTTGCGATTGGAGCTTTCTTT. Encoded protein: CASSSRQGGVAIGAFF.